The 16 T cell receptor beta chains given below trace back to one sample, sequenced in a study of T cell responses to AZD1222 COVID-19 vaccine. This table comes from immunoSEQ multiplex PCR, and its TCRdb copy is limited to in-frame clones, with some not included. This sample has around 260,000 clones, with approximately 95% found just once. The sequenced sample was peripheral blood, obtained on day 0 of AZD1222 vaccination. The receptors were sampled from an adult in good health.

J is TRBJ1-1 and V is TRBV7-3; no clear D gene. The V end lost 2 bases, the J end lost 1 base, and 5 bases lay between the germline ends. Looked up from germline, CDR1 is SGHTA and CDR2 is FQGTGA. There are 13 residues in the CDR3. Written as DNA, the CDR3 is TGTGCCAGCAGCTTATACAGGAACACTGAAGCTTTCTTT. Translating it yields CASSLYRNTEAFF.

About this clone: The sample contains more than one DNA sequence encoding this CDR3. V usage is TRBV7-2 and J usage is TRBJ1-3, with unresolved D. Trimming shortened V by 6 bases and J by 4 bases, and 16 bases separated the two germline ends. There are 15 residues in the CDR3. Germline CDR1 SGHTA, CDR2 FQGNSA. The CDR3 spells CASSLIGVAGNTIYF. The CDR3 DNA sequence: TGTGCCAGCAGTTTGATCGGGGTAGCCGGAAACACCATATATTTT.

The rearrangement links TRBV9 to TRBJ1-3; no definite D call. The CDR3 runs to 13 residues. Germline V lookup: CDR1 SGDLS, CDR2 YYNGEE. V was clipped by 4 bases and J by 0 bases, with 5 bases between them. The CDR3 sequence is CASSPDSGNTIYF. The CDR3 DNA is TGTGCCAGCAGCCCGGACTCTGGAAACACCATATATTTT.

The chain carries TRBV29-1 and TRBJ2-3; 8 bases are shared with TRBD2. The CDR3 extends over 16 amino acids. CDR1 is SQVTM, CDR2 ANQGSEA, per germline. V dropped 0 bases and J dropped 2; count of bases not matched to a gene: 7. As DNA, the CDR3 is TGCAGCGTTGAAGATCCGCGGGAGGCCTCCACAGATACGCAGTATTTT. Its translation: CSVEDPREASTDTQYF.

This chain connects TRBV6-5 to TRBJ2-2; tentatively, D is TRBD1 (7 bases). The CDR3 sequence is 14 residues long. The ends were cut back, 11 bases at V and 3 bases at J, with 16 bases in the middle. CDR1 MNHEY and CDR2 SVGAGI come from the germline V gene. The DNA for the CDR3 is TGTGCCGGCCGGGTCAGGGGGGACACCGGGGAGCTGTTTTTT. Amino acid sequence: CAGRVRGDTGELFF.

J is TRBJ2-5 and V is TRBV7-9; D call uncertain. The CDR3 sequence is 13 residues long. The V and J ends lost 2 bases and 2 bases respectively, with 6 bases between them. Germline CDR1 SEHNR, CDR2 FQNEAQ (reference sequence). The DNA of the CDR3 is TGTGCCAGCAGCTTACAGGAACAAGAGACCCAGTACTTC. Encoded protein: CASSLQEQETQYF.

The chain carries TRBV10-1 and TRBJ1-1, with a tentative D call TRBD1 (5 bases). V lost 0 bases, J lost 6 bases, and 8 bases lay in between. This CDR3 comprises 13 residues. Germline assignment: CDR1 WNHNN and CDR2 SYGVQD (reference sequence). CDR3: CASSESGRPEAFF. In DNA, the CDR3 is TGCGCCAGCAGTGAGTCGGGGCGCCCTGAAGCTTTCTTT.

The chain uses TRBV2 and TRBJ1-2, with D unclear. The V and J ends lost 2 bases and 4 bases respectively, with 14 bases between them. The CDR3 totals 15 residues. Germline V CDR1 and CDR2: SNHLY, FYNNEI. This CDR3 reads CASSEYGGSSYGYTF. As DNA, the CDR3 is TGTGCCAGCAGTGAATATGGCGGAAGTAGCTATGGCTACACCTTC.

The V gene is TRBV11-3, the J gene TRBJ2-2, with D possibly matching TRBD1 (6 bases). This CDR3 spans 16 amino acids. V gave up 4 bases and J gave up 2 bases, with 14 bases separating them. Germline V gives CDR1 SGHNT, CDR2 YENEEA. CDR3 coding DNA: TGTGCCAGCAGCTCGACTCTACAGGGAAACACCGGGGAGCTGTTTTTT. This encodes CASSSTLQGNTGELFF. The entire variable domain, with the rest obtained from reference TRBV11-3 and TRBJ2-2, is as follows: EAGVVQSPRYKIIEKKQPVAFWCNPISGHNTLYWYLQNLGQGPELLIRYENEEAVDDSQLPKDRFSAERLKGVDSTLKIQPAELGDSAVYLCASSSTLQGNTGELFFGEGSRLTVL.

The chain has TRBV2 and TRBJ2-7, with unresolved D. Trimming took off 5 bases at V and 6 bases at J, with 8 bases between the two ends. The CDR3 has 11 residues. Germline V gene data show CDR1 as SNHLY and CDR2 as FYNNEI. CDR3 in DNA: TGTGCCAGCAGTACATCGGGCGAGCAGTACTTC. This gives the protein CASSTSGEQYF.

The chain links TRBV5-3 to TRBJ1-1; D perhaps matches TRBD1 (5 bases). TRBV5-3 is assigned to the ORF class and has an uncertain function. CDR3 size: 15 residues. Trimming removed 4 bases at V and 3 bases at J, with 16 bases between. The chain's CDR3 is CARSPARGRDTEAFF. The CDR3 region has the DNA TGTGCCAGAAGCCCTGCTAGGGGCAGGGACACTGAAGCTTTCTTT.

The rearrangement links TRBV7-2 to TRBJ1-6; the match to TRBD1 covers 7 bases. Trimming cost V 3 bases and J 6 bases; bases outside gene matches: 11. The CDR3 contains 17 residues. Germline values: CDR1 SGHTA, CDR2 FQGNSA. Here the CDR3 DNA reads TGTGCCAGCAGCTTCCAACCCCACGGGACAGCTAATTCACCCCTCCACTTT. It codes for CASSFQPHGTANSPLHF.

There are a few counts of this clone. The rearrangement uses TRBV19 and TRBJ1-5; TRBD1 aligns across 11 bases. With V trimmed by 6 bases and J by 5 bases, 6 bases remained unmatched. The length of the CDR3 is 15 residues. CDR1 is LNHDA and CDR2 is SQIVND in the germline V gene (reference sequence). For the CDR3, the DNA is TGTGCCAGTAGCACCCCGGACAGGGGGCATCAGCCCCAGCATTTT. Its protein product is CASSTPDRGHQPQHF.

V and J are TRBV9 and TRBJ1-1; D is perhaps TRBD1 (6 bases). Looked up from germline, CDR1 is SGDLS and CDR2 is YYNGEE. The germline V and J ends were trimmed by 0 bases and 2 bases, with 8 bases remaining between them. This CDR3 is 14 amino acids long. The CDR3 DNA sequence: TGTGCCAGCAGCGTAGCAGGGGTTAACACTGAAGCTTTCTTT. This encodes CASSVAGVNTEAFF.

The chain combines TRBV29-1 with TRBJ1-1; D not certain. Trimming pared 7 bases from V and 0 bases from J, leaving 12 bases between. CDR1 SQVTM and CDR2 ANQGSEA come from the germline V gene. This CDR3 region has 13 residues. Written as DNA, the CDR3 is TGCAGCGGCCGACCTCAGGTGAACACTGAAGCTTTCTTT. It translates to CSGRPQVNTEAFF. The full variable domain, with the rest looked up from reference TRBV29-1 and TRBJ1-1, is SAVISQKPSRDICQRGTSLTIQCQVDSQVTMMFWYRQQPGQSLTLIATANQGSEATYESGFVIDKFPISRPNLTFSTLTVSNMSPEDSSIYLCSGRPQVNTEAFFGQGTRLTVV.

This chain joins TRBV7-9 and TRBJ1-2; the match to TRBD1 covers 8 bases. The J segment lost 7 bases and the V segment lost 2 bases, leaving 3 bases of the junction unmatched. This CDR3 comprises 13 residues. CDR1 is SEHNR, CDR2 FQNEAQ, per germline (reference sequence). The CDR3 DNA reads as TGTGCCAGCAGCTTACCGACAGGGGCTGGCTACACCTTC. Translating gives CASSLPTGAGYTF.